The 2 T cell receptor beta chains below come from one sample, sequenced in a study of T cell repertoires in cytomegalovirus infection. TCRdb called the reads again in MiXCR, with one record for every CDR3 protein. Of hundreds of thousands of distinct CDR3 sequences detected, approximately 40% appear once; the ten largest clones hold roughly two fifths. No cognate antigen is known for these TCRs. The sequenced sample was cultured PBMCs, obtained from culture after CMV antigen stimulation. The receptor set was obtained from a human donor in good health (CMV status not recorded). Some clones in this sample may be carry-over from other donors' samples.

The rearrangement joins TRBV12-3 or TRBV12-4 to TRBJ2-1, with 11 bases that match TRBD2. The CDR3 runs 16 residues. Trimming took 10 bases from V and 3 from J; bases not matched to a gene: 11. The CDR3 here is CANAKAGTSGYNEQFF. In DNA, the CDR3 is TGTGCCAACGCAAAGGCAGGGACTAGCGGCTACAATGAGCAGTTCTTC.

The chain employs TRBV12-3 or TRBV12-4 and TRBJ2-7; 11 nucleotides align to TRBD1. The ends lost 6 bases at V and 0 bases at J; junction bases unmatched: 22. This CDR3 region has 21 residues. This chain's CDR3 is CASSSYPGQGGVSSGSYEQYF. DNA of the CDR3: TGTGCCAGCAGCTCATACCCGGGACAGGGGGGCGTCAGTTCCGGCTCCTACGAGCAGTACTTC.